The 20 T cell receptor beta chains in this list originate from one sample, sequenced in a study of persistence of HIV-infected CD4 T cells. Their antigen targets remain unknown. This was the immunoSEQ version 4 assay in survey mode. Sequencing used immunoSEQ multiplex PCR; TCRdb keeps in-frame clones, though not all of them. The sample shows approximately 44,000 clones, about 89% of them seen only once. Nonspecific anti-CD3/anti-CD28 bead stimulation represents the broad CD4+ T cell repertoire. Responding CD4+ T cells were sorted by upregulation of both CD40 ligand and CD69. The material sequenced was CD4+ T cells sorted from PBMCs after approximately 20-hour stimulation, taken from a patient who received antiretroviral therapy. Receptors were obtained from an adult man with HIV who was CMV-seropositive.

The rearrangement links TRBV10-3 to TRBJ1-1; D remains unclear. CDR1 and CDR2 from the germline V gene are ENHRY and SYGVKD. The V end was cut by 6 bases, the J end by 8 bases, with 19 bases between. CDR3 size: 14 residues. The DNA of the CDR3 is TGTGCCATCAGGGCCGGAGTTAACGTGGTCGAAGCTTTCTTT. Its protein is CAIRAGVNVVEAFF.

The V call is TRBV10-1, the J call TRBJ1-1; D unresolved. The CDR3 is 12 residues long. Per germline, CDR1 WNHNN and CDR2 SYGVQD (reference sequence). Trimming took off 0 bases at V and 7 bases at J, with 6 bases between the two ends. CDR3: CASSESGYEAFF. The CDR3 bases are TGCGCCAGCAGTGAGTCGGGTTATGAAGCTTTCTTT.

This clone was seen a single time. The V call is TRBV29-1, the J call TRBJ2-3, with D perhaps given as TRBD1 or TRBD2 (5 bases each). CDR1 SQVTM and CDR2 ANQGSEA come from the germline V gene. The length of the CDR3 is 13 residues. V was trimmed by 4 bases and J by 8 bases, leaving 16 bases between them. In nucleotides, the CDR3 is TGCAGCGTTGTAACCAGGGACGGTGCTACGCAGTATTTT. Residues: CSVVTRDGATQYF.

The chain employs TRBV7-6 and TRBJ1-2, with D possibly being TRBD1 (5 bases). The ends were cut back, 1 base at V and 5 bases at J, with 17 bases in the middle. The CDR3 loop spans 16 amino acids. The germline CDR1 and CDR2 sequences are SGHVS and FNYEAQ. The CDR3 reads CASSLDGDGWRYGYTF. In DNA form, the CDR3 reads TGTGCCAGCAGCTTAGACGGGGACGGGTGGCGGTATGGCTACACCTTC.

The V call is TRBV6-5, the J call TRBJ1-1; 7 bases are a match to TRBD1. The CDR3 consists of 13 residues. From germline, CDR1 is MNHEY and CDR2 SVGAGI. Trimming cost V 6 bases and J 5 bases; bases outside gene matches: 6. The CDR3: CASRWQGGTEAFF. The CDR3, as DNA: TGTGCCAGCAGGTGGCAGGGGGGAACTGAAGCTTTCTTT.

The V gene is TRBV5-1, the J gene TRBJ1-2, with TRBD1 matching 8 bases. In germline, CDR1 is SGHRS, CDR2 YFSETQ. After removal of 4 bases from V and 4 bases from J, the junction contained 9 bases not matched to a gene. There are 15 residues in the CDR3. CDR3 region: CASSTGQGEGYGYTF. Written as DNA, the CDR3 is TGCGCCAGCAGCACAGGACAGGGTGAAGGCTATGGCTACACCTTC.

V usage is TRBV19 and J usage is TRBJ2-7; the D is unclear. Trimming pared 5 bases from V and 6 bases from J, leaving 17 bases between. Per germline, CDR1 LNHDA and CDR2 SQIVND (reference sequence). CDR3 size: 14 residues. The CDR3 loop reads CASSDHRTSGEQYF. CDR3 in DNA: TGTGCCAGTAGTGACCACCGTACATCGGGCGAGCAGTACTTC. Drawing the rest from reference TRBV19 and TRBJ2-7, the complete variable domain is DGGITQSPKYLFRKEGQNVTLSCEQNLNHDAMYWYRQDPGQGLRLIYYSQIVNDFQKGDIAEGYSVSREKKESFPLTVTSAQKNPTAFYLCASSDHRTSGEQYFGPGTRLTVT.

The rearrangement uses TRBV9 and TRBJ1-4; D is unresolved. This CDR3 is 14 amino acids long. Germline V lookup: CDR1 SGDLS, CDR2 YYNGEE. Trimming shortened V by 3 bases and J by 0 bases, and 6 bases separated the two germline ends. CDR3 nucleotide sequence: TGTGCCAGCAGCGGGGATGCAACTAATGAAAAACTGTTTTTT. Protein: CASSGDATNEKLFF.

The CDR3 DNA is TGTGCCAGCAGCGTAAGAGGGGACTCAGGGATAGATACGCAGTATTTT. Protein sequence: CASSVRGDSGIDTQYF. The chain joins TRBV9 to TRBJ2-3; a weak D match, TRBD2 (6 bases). Germline-derived CDR1 and CDR2 are SGDLS and YYNGEE. V was cut by 1 base and J by 5 bases, with 17 bases left in between. The CDR3 contains 16 residues.

The chain uses TRBV6-5 and TRBJ1-1; TRBD1 matches 8 bases. The V gene's germline CDR1 is MNHEY and CDR2 SVGAGI. Germline trimming cut 7 bases from V and 1 base from J; bases unmatched to any gene: 5. The CDR3 spans 14 residues. CDR3: CASIPDRANTEAFF. CDR3 in DNA: TGTGCCAGCATTCCGGACAGGGCGAACACTGAAGCTTTCTTT.

The chain recombines TRBV6-5 with TRBJ1-6, with 11 bases aligning to TRBD1. The V and J ends lost 6 bases and 8 bases, in that order; junction bases with no gene match: 6. Germline assignment: CDR1 MNHEY and CDR2 SVGAGI. CDR3 length: 15 residues. The CDR3 DNA sequence: TGTGCCAGCAGGCTGGACAGGGGGCGGTATTCACCCCTCCACTTT. This gives the protein CASRLDRGRYSPLHF.

The V gene is TRBV10-3, the J gene TRBJ2-1, with D unresolved. This CDR3 spans 12 amino acids. V was trimmed by 0 bases and J by 6 bases, leaving 3 bases between them. In germline, CDR1 is ENHRY, CDR2 SYGVKD. The CDR3 loop reads CAISESTNEQFF. CDR3 nucleotide sequence: TGTGCCATCAGTGAGTCGACCAATGAGCAGTTCTTC.

The V gene is TRBV6-6, the J gene TRBJ1-6; D not resolved. Looked up from germline, CDR1 is MNHNY and CDR2 is SVGAGI (reference sequence). The CDR3 runs to 13 residues. The V and J ends lost 6 bases and 14 bases respectively, with 17 bases between them. CDR3 nucleotides: TGTGCCAGCAGCGGACTTACCCCCGAGTCCCTCCACTTT. It specifies CASSGLTPESLHF.

The chain employs TRBV4-1 and TRBJ2-1; 11 bases line up with TRBD2. J lost 1 base, V lost 4 bases, and 12 bases had no gene match. Germline values: CDR1 MGHRA, CDR2 YSYEKL. The CDR3 covers 19 residues. This CDR3 reads CASSLLDTSGGRSYNEQFF. The CDR3 nucleotides read TGCGCCAGCAGCCTCCTCGACACTAGCGGGGGCCGGTCCTACAATGAGCAGTTCTTC.

This chain uses TRBV5-4 with TRBJ2-5; TRBD2 matches at 13 bases. Trimming cost V 3 bases and J 3 bases; bases outside gene matches: 8. The germline gives CDR1 SGHNT, CDR2 YYREEE (reference sequence). The CDR3 runs 17 residues. CDR3 nucleotides: TGTGCCAGCAGCTCCACCACTAGCGGGGGGGATGAAGAGACCCAGTACTTC. Encoded protein: CASSSTTSGGDEETQYF.

The V gene is TRBV27, the J gene TRBJ2-1; D not resolved. CDR3 length: 14 residues. Germline lookup yields CDR1 MNHEY and CDR2 SMNVEV (reference sequence). The ends were cut back, 7 bases at V and 6 bases at J, with 16 bases in the middle. The CDR3 DNA follows: TGTGCCAGCAACCCCCTCCCCCGGGCCAATGAGCAGTTCTTC. Encoded protein: CASNPLPRANEQFF.

J is TRBJ2-2 and V is TRBV6-4; 7 bases agree with TRBD2. Trimming removed 3 bases from V and 5 bases from J; junction bases left unmatched: 9. Germline values: CDR1 MRHNA, CDR2 SNTAGT. This CDR3 has 16 residues. CDR3 in amino acids: CASSEEAGSITGELFF. As DNA, the CDR3 is TGTGCCAGCAGTGAGGAAGCGGGGTCCATTACCGGGGAGCTGTTTTTT.

The V gene is TRBV9, the J gene TRBJ1-2; 7 nucleotides line up with TRBD1. Germline V lookup: CDR1 SGDLS, CDR2 YYNGEE. The J segment lost 12 bases and the V segment lost 2 bases, leaving 10 bases of the junction unmatched. The length of the CDR3 is 13 residues. CDR3 amino acids: CASSVGDSPLNTF. In DNA form, the CDR3 reads TGTGCCAGCAGCGTTGGGGACAGCCCCCTCAACACCTTC.

The CDR3, as DNA: TGTGCCAGCAGCCGAGGTCCAGGGGCTGGAAACACCATATATTTT. Amino acids: CASSRGPGAGNTIYF. J is TRBJ1-3 and V is TRBV3-1 (or the pseudogene TRBV3-2), with a weak D call TRBD1 (6 bases). The CDR3 is 15 amino acids. Germline V gene lookup returns CDR1 LGHDT and CDR2 YNNKEL (reference sequence). Trimming left V 4 bases short and J 2 bases short, with 12 bases between.

In its sample, this clone was seen once. The V gene is TRBV14, the J gene TRBJ2-7; D is ambiguous. The CDR3 consists of 15 residues. Germline V gene sequence: CDR1 SGHDN, CDR2 FVKESK. Trimming took 2 bases from V and 4 from J, leaving 15 bases between them. CDR3 DNA sequence: TGTGCCAGCAGCCAATCCGCGACTCAGAGGTACGAGCAGTACTTC. Amino acid sequence: CASSQSATQRYEQYF.